This TCR beta chain was recorded in a study of T cell responses to AZD1222 COVID-19 vaccine. CDR3 size: 12 residues. Between the trimmed V and J ends, which lost 7 bases and 3 bases, there was a span of 8 bases. Germline V gene lookup returns CDR1 SNHLY and CDR2 FYNNEI. TCRdb keeps only in-frame clones here, not all; method: immunoSEQ multiplex PCR. The sample has about 130,000 clones, approximately 85% seen once. Concerning this clone itself: This CDR3 is also generated by other DNA sequences in the sample.

The receptor's source is an adult in good health. Specimen: peripheral blood, collected on day 0 of AZD1222 vaccination. The chain uses TRBV2 and TRBJ2-3; D perhaps matches TRBD1 (5 bases). The DNA for the CDR3 is TGTGCCAGCAACAGACAGACAGATACGCAGTATTTT. It is translated as CASNRQTDTQYF.